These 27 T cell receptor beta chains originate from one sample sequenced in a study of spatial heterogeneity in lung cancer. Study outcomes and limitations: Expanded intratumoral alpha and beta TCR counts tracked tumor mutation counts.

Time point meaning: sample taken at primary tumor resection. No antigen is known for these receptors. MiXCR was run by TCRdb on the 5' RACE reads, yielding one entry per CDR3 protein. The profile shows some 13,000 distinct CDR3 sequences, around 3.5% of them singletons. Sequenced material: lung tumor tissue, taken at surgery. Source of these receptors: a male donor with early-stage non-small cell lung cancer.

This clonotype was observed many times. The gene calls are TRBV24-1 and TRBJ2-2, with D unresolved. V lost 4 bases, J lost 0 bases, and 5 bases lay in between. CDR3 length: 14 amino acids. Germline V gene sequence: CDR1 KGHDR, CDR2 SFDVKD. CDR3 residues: CATSERTNTGELFF. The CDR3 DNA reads TGTGCCACCAGTGAACGGACGAACACCGGGGAGCTGTTTTTT.

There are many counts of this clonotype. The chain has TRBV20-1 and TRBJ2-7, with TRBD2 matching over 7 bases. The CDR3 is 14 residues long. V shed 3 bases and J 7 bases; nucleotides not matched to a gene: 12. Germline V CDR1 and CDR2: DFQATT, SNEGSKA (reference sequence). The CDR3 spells CSARGNVGRFEQYF. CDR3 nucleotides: TGCAGTGCTAGGGGGAACGTCGGGAGGTTTGAGCAGTACTTC.

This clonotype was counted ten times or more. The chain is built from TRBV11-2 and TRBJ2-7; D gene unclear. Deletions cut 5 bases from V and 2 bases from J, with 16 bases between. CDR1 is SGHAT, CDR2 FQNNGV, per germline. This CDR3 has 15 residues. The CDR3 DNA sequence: TGTGCCAGCAGCCCCCCCGCGGTCCCTACCTACGAGCAGTACGTC. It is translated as CASSPPAVPTYEQYV.

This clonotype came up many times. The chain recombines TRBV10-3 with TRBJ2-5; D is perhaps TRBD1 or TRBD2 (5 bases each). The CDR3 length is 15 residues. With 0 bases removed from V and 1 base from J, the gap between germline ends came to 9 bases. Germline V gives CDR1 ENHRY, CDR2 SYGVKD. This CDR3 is CAISESWGPQETQYF. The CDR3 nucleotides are TGTGCCATCAGTGAGTCTTGGGGACCCCAAGAGACCCAGTACTTC.

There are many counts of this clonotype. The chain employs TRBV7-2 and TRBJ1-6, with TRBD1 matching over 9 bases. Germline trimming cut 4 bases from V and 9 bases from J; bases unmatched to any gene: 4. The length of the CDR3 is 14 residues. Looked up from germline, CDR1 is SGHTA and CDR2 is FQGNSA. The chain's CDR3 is CASSWGQGGSPLHF. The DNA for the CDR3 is TGTGCCAGCAGCTGGGGACAGGGAGGTTCACCCCTCCACTTT.

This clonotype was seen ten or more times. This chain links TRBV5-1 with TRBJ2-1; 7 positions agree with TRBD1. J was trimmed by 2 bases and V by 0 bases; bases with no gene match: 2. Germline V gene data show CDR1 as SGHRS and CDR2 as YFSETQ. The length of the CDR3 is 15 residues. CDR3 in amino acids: CASSLGQGTYNEQFF. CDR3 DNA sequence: TGCGCCAGCAGCTTGGGACAGGGCACCTACAATGAGCAGTTCTTC.

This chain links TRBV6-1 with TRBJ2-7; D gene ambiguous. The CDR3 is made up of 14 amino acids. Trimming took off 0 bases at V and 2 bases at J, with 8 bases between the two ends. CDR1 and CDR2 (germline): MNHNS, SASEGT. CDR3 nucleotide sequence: TGTGCCAGCAGTGAAGCGAAAGCTACCTACGAGCAGTACGTC. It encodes CASSEAKATYEQYV.

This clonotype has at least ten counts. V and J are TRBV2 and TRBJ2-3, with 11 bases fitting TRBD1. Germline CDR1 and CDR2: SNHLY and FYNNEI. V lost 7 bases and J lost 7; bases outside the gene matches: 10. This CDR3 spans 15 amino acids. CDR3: CASNLDRGQGNTQYF. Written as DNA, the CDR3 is TGTGCCAGCAACCTGGACAGGGGGCAGGGAAATACGCAGTATTTT.

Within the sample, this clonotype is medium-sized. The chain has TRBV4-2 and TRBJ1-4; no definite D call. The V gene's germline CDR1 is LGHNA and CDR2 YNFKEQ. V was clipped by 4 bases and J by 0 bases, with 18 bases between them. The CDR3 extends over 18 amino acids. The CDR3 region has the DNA TGTGCCAGCAGCCCCCGGAAGGAAGCGGACCCAACTAATGAAAAACTGTTTTTT. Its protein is CASSPRKEADPTNEKLFF.

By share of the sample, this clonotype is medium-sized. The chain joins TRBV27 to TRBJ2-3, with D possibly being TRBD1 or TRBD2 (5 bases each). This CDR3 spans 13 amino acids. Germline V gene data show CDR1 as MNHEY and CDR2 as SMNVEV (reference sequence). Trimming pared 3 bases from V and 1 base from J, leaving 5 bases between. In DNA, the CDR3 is TGTGCCAGCAGTTTGGGGGGCACAGATACGCAGTATTTT. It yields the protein CASSLGGTDTQYF.

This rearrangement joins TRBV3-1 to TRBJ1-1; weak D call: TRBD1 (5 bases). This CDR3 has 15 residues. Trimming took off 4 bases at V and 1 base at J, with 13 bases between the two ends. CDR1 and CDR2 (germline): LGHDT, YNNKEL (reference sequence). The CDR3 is CASSPKGRRNTEAFF. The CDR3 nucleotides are TGTGCCAGCAGCCCCAAGGGACGGAGGAACACTGAAGCTTTCTTT.

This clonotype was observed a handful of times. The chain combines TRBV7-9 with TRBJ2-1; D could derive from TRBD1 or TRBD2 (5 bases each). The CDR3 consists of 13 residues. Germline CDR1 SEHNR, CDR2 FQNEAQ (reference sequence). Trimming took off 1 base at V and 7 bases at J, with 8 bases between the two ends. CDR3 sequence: CASSLDGGNEQFF. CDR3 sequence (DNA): TGTGCCAGCAGCTTAGATGGGGGAAATGAGCAGTTCTTC.

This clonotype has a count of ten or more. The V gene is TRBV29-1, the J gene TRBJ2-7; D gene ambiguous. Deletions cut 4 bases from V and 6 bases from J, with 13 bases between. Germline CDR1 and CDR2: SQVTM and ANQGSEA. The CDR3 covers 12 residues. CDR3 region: CSVGDGDREQYF. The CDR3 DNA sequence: TGCAGCGTTGGCGACGGAGACCGCGAGCAGTACTTC.

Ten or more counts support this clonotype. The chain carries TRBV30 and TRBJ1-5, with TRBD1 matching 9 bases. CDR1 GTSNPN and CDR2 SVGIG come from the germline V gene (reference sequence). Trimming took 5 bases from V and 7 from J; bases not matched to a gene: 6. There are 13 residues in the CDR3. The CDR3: CAWSGQGGQPQHF. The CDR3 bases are TGTGCCTGGTCGGGACAGGGAGGCCAGCCCCAGCATTTT. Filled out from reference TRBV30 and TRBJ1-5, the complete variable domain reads SQTIHQWPATLVQPVGSPLSLECTVEGTSNPNLYWYRQAAGRGLQLLFYSVGIGQISSEVPQNLSASRPQDRQFILSSKKLLLSDSGFYLCAWSGQGGQPQHFGDGTRLSIL.

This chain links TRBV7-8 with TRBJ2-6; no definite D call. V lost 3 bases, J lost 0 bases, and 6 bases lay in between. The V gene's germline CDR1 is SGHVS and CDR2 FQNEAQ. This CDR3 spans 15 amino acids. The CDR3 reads CASSFLSSGANVLTF. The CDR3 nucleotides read TGTGCCAGCAGCTTCCTTAGCTCTGGGGCCAACGTCCTGACTTTC.

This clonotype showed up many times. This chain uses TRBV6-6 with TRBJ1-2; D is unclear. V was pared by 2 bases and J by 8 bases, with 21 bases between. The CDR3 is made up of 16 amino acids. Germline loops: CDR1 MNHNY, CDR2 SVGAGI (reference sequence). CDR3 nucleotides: TGTGCCAGCAGTTACCCTAACCAGGATGGCACAAAGGGCTACACCTTC. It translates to CASSYPNQDGTKGYTF.

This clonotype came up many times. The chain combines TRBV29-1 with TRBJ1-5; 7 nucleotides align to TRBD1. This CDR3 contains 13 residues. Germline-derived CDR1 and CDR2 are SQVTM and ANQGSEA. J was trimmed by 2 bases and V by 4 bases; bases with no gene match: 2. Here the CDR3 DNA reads TGCAGCGTTGGACAGGGAGGCAATCAGCCCCAGCATTTT. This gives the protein CSVGQGGNQPQHF.

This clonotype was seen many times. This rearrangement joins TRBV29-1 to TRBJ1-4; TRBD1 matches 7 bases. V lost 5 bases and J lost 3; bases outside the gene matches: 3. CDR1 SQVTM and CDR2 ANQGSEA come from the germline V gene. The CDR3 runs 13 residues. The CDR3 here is CSVQGDSNEKLFF. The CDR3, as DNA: TGCAGCGTTCAGGGGGATTCTAATGAAAAACTGTTTTTT.

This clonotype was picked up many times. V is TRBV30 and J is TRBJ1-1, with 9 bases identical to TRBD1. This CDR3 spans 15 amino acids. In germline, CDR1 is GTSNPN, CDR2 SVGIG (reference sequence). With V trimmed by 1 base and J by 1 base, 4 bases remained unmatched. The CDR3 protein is CAWSADRGRNTEAFF. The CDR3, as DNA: TGTGCCTGGAGTGCCGACAGGGGGAGGAACACTGAAGCTTTCTTT. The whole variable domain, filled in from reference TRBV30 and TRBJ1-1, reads SQTIHQWPATLVQPVGSPLSLECTVEGTSNPNLYWYRQAAGRGLQLLFYSVGIGQISSEVPQNLSASRPQDRQFILSSKKLLLSDSGFYLCAWSADRGRNTEAFFGQGTRLTVV.

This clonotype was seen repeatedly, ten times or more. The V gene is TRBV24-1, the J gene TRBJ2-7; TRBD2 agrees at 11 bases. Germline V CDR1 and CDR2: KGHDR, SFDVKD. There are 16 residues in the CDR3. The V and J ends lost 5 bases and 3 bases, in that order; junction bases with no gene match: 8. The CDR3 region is CATSGIGTSGIYEQYF. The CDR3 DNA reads TGTGCCACCAGTGGTATTGGGACTAGCGGAATCTACGAGCAGTACTTC.

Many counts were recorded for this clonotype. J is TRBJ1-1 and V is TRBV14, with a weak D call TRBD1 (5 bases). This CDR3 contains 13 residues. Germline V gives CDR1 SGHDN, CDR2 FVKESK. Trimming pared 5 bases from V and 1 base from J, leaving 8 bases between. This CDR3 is CASSGGWNTEAFF. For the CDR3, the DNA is TGTGCCAGCAGCGGGGGTTGGAACACTGAAGCTTTCTTT.

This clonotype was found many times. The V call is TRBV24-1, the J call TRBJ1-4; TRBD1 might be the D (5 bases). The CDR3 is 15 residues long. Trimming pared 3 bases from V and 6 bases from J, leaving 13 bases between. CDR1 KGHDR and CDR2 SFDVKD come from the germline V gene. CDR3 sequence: CATSDPRARDEKLFF. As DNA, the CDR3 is TGTGCCACCAGTGATCCCAGGGCGAGGGATGAAAAACTGTTTTTT.

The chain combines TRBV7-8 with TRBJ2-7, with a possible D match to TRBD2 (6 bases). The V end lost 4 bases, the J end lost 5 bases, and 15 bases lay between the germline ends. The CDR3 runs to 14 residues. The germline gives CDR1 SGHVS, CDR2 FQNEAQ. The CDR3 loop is CASSWDGGRDEQYV. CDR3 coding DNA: TGTGCCAGCAGCTGGGACGGGGGTCGGGACGAGCAGTACGTC.

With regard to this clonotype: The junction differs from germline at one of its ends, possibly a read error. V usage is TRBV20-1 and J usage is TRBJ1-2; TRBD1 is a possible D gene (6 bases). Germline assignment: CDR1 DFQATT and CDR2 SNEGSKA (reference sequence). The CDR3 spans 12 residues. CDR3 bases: TGCAGTGCTACCACAGGGAACTATGGCGACACCTTC. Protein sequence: CSATTGNYGDTF.

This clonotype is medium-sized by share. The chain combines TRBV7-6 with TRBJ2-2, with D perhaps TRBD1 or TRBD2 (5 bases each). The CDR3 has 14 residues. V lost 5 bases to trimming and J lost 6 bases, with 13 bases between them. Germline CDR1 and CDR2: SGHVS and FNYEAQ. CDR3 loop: CASSPRDLPGELFF. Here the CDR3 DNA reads TGTGCCAGCAGCCCCCGGGACCTCCCCGGGGAGCTGTTTTTT.

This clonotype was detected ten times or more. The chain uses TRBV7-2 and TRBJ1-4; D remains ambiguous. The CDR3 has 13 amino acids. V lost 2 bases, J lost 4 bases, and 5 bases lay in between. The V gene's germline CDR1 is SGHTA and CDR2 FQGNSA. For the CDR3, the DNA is TGTGCCAGCAGCTTATCGCTTAATGAAAAACTGTTTTTT. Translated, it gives CASSLSLNEKLFF.

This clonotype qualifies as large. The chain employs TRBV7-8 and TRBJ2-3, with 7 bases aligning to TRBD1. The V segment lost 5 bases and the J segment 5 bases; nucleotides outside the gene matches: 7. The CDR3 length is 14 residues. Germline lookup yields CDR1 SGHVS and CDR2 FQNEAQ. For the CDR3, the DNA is TGTGCCAGCAGCATGGGGACAGCAAGAGATACGCAGTATTTT. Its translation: CASSMGTARDTQYF.